These 24 T cell receptor beta chains were sequenced from one sample in a study of shared clonotypes between healthy human individuals (dated by TCRdb to the early 2020s). To prepare the library, the immunoSEQ multiplex PCR assay was applied. TCRdb carries this immuneACCESS record with in-frame sequences only. Its versions omit some clonotypes, under half of them owing to an unresolved V gene in the studies checked, with the rest unexplained. This sample lists 300,000 to 400,000 clones; around 74% were detected once. 10% to 13% of the sample is taken by the ten largest. The sequenced material came from memory CD4+ T cells sorted from blood. The sample's cell subset or site label is to be understood as: CD45RA-negative fraction. These receptors were taken from a man aged 25 to 40 in good health.

The table lists this clone with a count of one. This sequence joins TRBV7-7 and TRBJ2-2; TRBD2 might be the D (5 bases). The CDR3 totals 13 residues. Trimming shortened V by 6 bases and J by 1 base, and 6 bases separated the two germline ends. Germline values: CDR1 SSHAT, CDR2 FNYEAQ (reference sequence). The CDR3 nucleotides are TGTGCCAGCAGAGGAGGGAACACCGGGGAGCTGTTTTTT. This gives the protein CASRGGNTGELFF.

The rearrangement joins TRBV19 to TRBJ2-7; 9 nucleotides align to TRBD1. The ends lost 1 base at V and 2 bases at J; junction bases unmatched: 3. The germline V gene has CDR1 LNHDA and CDR2 SQIVND (reference sequence). This CDR3 spans 15 amino acids. The CDR3 here is CASSIGDRAAYEQYF. CDR3 in DNA: TGTGCCAGTAGTATAGGGGACAGGGCCGCCTACGAGCAGTACTTC. The full variable domain, in which reference TRBV19 and TRBJ2-7 provide the parts outside the CDR3, is DGGITQSPKYLFRKEGQNVTLSCEQNLNHDAMYWYRQDPGQGLRLIYYSQIVNDFQKGDIAEGYSVSREKKESFPLTVTSAQKNPTAFYLCASSIGDRAAYEQYFGPGTRLTVT.

This chain's CDR3 is CASHSRAYEQYF. The CDR3 DNA sequence: TGTGCCAGCCACAGCCGAGCCTACGAGCAGTACTTC. The chain is built from TRBV28 and TRBJ2-7, with D hard to call. Germline V CDR1 and CDR2: MDHEN, SYDVKM. The V and J ends lost 8 bases and 2 bases respectively, with 10 bases between them. CDR3 length: 12 amino acids.

The gene calls are TRBV18 and TRBJ2-3; D ambiguous. The germline gives CDR1 KGHSH, CDR2 LQKENI. The CDR3 has 13 amino acids. V was trimmed by 2 bases and J by 4 bases, leaving 7 bases between them. The CDR3 reads CASSPEESDTQYF. For the CDR3, the DNA is TGTGCCAGCTCACCAGAAGAGTCAGATACGCAGTATTTT. The full variable domain, completed using reference TRBV18 and TRBJ2-3, is NAGVMQNPRHLVRRRGQEARLRCSPMKGHSHVYWYRQLPEEGLKFMVYLQKENIIDESGMPKERFSAEFPKEGPSILRIQQVVRGDSAAYFCASSPEESDTQYFGPGTRLTVL.

This rearrangement joins TRBV5-1 to TRBJ2-5; D is possibly TRBD1 (5 bases). CDR1 is SGHRS and CDR2 is YFSETQ in the germline V gene. The CDR3 has 14 residues. Trimming took off 0 bases at V and 3 bases at J, with 9 bases between the two ends. CDR3 bases: TGCGCCAGCAGCTTGGGGACAACTAAAGAGACCCAGTACTTC. Its translation is CASSLGTTKETQYF.

The rearrangement joins TRBV5-6 to TRBJ2-2; TRBD1 might be the D (6 bases). This CDR3 region has 14 residues. Looked up from germline, CDR1 is SGHDT and CDR2 is YYEEEE. Trimming took 2 bases from V and 4 from J, leaving 9 bases between them. This CDR3 reads CASSFDRTTGELFF. DNA of the CDR3: TGTGCCAGCAGCTTCGACAGGACCACCGGGGAGCTGTTTTTT.

This clone has more than one count but fewer than ten. This chain uses TRBV7-2 with TRBJ1-5, with unresolved D. Trimming took 5 bases from V and 3 from J, leaving 14 bases between them. The germline gives CDR1 SGHTA, CDR2 FQGNSA. CDR3 size: 15 residues. The CDR3 DNA follows: TGTGCCAGCAGCGAGCGGCCAGCCTTCAATCAGCCCCAGCATTTT. This codes for CASSERPAFNQPQHF.

J is TRBJ2-7 and V is TRBV5-1, with D perhaps TRBD1 (6 bases). CDR1 and CDR2 (germline): SGHRS, YFSETQ. This CDR3 contains 14 residues. The V gene lost 4 bases and the J gene lost 3 bases, with 14 bases spanning the gap. For the CDR3, the DNA is TGCGCCAGCAGCACGCAGGGACAAATCTACGAGCAGTACTTC. It translates to CASSTQGQIYEQYF.

Here the CDR3 reads CASSLIRLAASYNEQFF. The CDR3, as DNA: TGTGCCAGCAGCTTAATTCGACTAGCGGCGTCCTACAATGAGCAGTTCTTC. V gene TRBV7-8 combines with J gene TRBJ2-1; the match to TRBD2 covers 9 bases. Per the germline V gene, CDR1 is SGHVS and CDR2 is FQNEAQ. The junction had 6 bases not matched to a gene; V was cut back by 2 bases and J by 1 base. This CDR3 spans 17 amino acids.

This chain joins TRBV9 and TRBJ2-7; D is unclear. Between the trimmed V and J ends, which lost 4 bases and 1 base, there was a span of 6 bases. The germline CDR1 and CDR2 sequences are SGDLS and YYNGEE. This CDR3 is 12 amino acids long. CDR3 sequence (DNA): TGTGCCAGCAGCCGCGGTTCCTACGAGCAGTACTTC. Its translation is CASSRGSYEQYF.

In its sample, this clone was seen a few times. V is TRBV28 and J is TRBJ1-5; D is unclear. CDR1 and CDR2 from the germline V gene are MDHEN and SYDVKM. The V end lost 10 bases, the J end lost 2 bases, and 12 bases lay between the germline ends. This CDR3 spans 13 amino acids. The CDR3 DNA sequence: TGTGCCATCGCCGGTCGGGGCAATCAGCCCCAGCATTTT. It specifies CAIAGRGNQPQHF.

This chain joins TRBV5-6 and TRBJ1-1; tentatively, D is TRBD1 (5 bases). Trimming removed 4 bases at V and 7 bases at J, with 17 bases between. This CDR3 is 14 amino acids long. Germline values: CDR1 SGHDT, CDR2 YYEEEE. CDR3 bases: TGTGCCAGCAGCCACACCCGGTGGGGCCTTGAAGCTTTCTTT. Amino acids: CASSHTRWGLEAFF.

This chain joins TRBV18 and TRBJ2-3; tentatively, D is TRBD2 (6 bases). Looked up from germline, CDR1 is KGHSH and CDR2 is LQKENI. The germline V and J ends were trimmed by 2 bases and 11 bases, with 17 bases remaining between them. CDR3 length: 14 residues. The CDR3 region is CASSPTIGPEGQYF. Here the CDR3 DNA reads TGTGCCAGCTCACCAACTATCGGGCCGGAGGGGCAGTATTTT.

The chain has TRBV7-2 and TRBJ2-4; D is ambiguous. CDR1 is SGHTA and CDR2 is FQGNSA in the germline V gene. There are 14 residues in the CDR3. V lost 2 bases and J lost 9, with 14 bases in between. The CDR3 is CASSLLGGEGIQYF. The DNA of the CDR3 is TGTGCCAGCAGCTTATTGGGTGGGGAAGGCATTCAGTACTTC. Drawing the rest from reference TRBV7-2 and TRBJ2-4, the complete variable domain is GAGVSQSPSNKVTEKGKDVELRCDPISGHTALYWYRQSLGQGLEFLIYFQGNSAPDKSGLPSDRFSAERTGGSVSTLTIQRTQQEDSAVYLCASSLLGGEGIQYFGAGTRLSVL.

The chain joins TRBV7-8 to TRBJ1-5; 7 bases match TRBD1. With 1 base clipped from V and 13 bases from J, the junction kept 7 bases outside the gene matches. The CDR3 runs 13 residues. CDR1 is SGHVS and CDR2 is FQNEAQ in the germline V gene. Here the CDR3 reads CASSLVETGPQHF. The CDR3 DNA reads as TGTGCCAGCAGCTTAGTTGAGACAGGGCCACAGCATTTT.

The chain employs TRBV6-1 and TRBJ1-5, with unresolved D. Germline V lookup: CDR1 MNHNS, CDR2 SASEGT. Trimming took off 3 bases at V and 0 bases at J, with 12 bases between the two ends. This CDR3 has 16 amino acids. CDR3 in DNA: TGTGCCAGCAGTGACTACTCTTTCTATAGCAATCAGCCCCAGCATTTT. As protein: CASSDYSFYSNQPQHF.

The chain links TRBV19 to TRBJ2-1; TRBD2 agrees at 12 bases. This CDR3 comprises 15 residues. Germline V CDR1 and CDR2: LNHDA, SQIVND (reference sequence). The V gene end was trimmed by 3 bases and the J gene end by 8 bases; junction bases not matched to a gene: 5. The CDR3 loop reads CASSMKGLAGDEQFF. The DNA for the CDR3 is TGTGCCAGTAGTATGAAGGGACTAGCGGGCGATGAGCAGTTCTTC.

This clone was recorded a few times. The V and J genes are TRBV28 and TRBJ2-1, with D perhaps matching TRBD1 or TRBD2 (6 bases each). Per the germline V gene, CDR1 is MDHEN and CDR2 is SYDVKM. Trimming took 10 bases from V and 1 from J, leaving 14 bases between them. CDR3 length: 14 residues. CDR3 sequence reads: CATYEGGSYNEQFF. Here the CDR3 DNA reads TGTGCCACATATGAAGGGGGGTCCTACAATGAGCAGTTCTTC.

The chain links TRBV10-3 to TRBJ2-2; no firm D call. V was shortened by 5 bases and J by 1 base, with 14 bases between the two germline ends. CDR3 length: 16 residues. The germline V gene has CDR1 ENHRY and CDR2 SYGVKD. This CDR3 reads CAISSLGSRNTGELFF. CDR3 bases: TGTGCCATCAGTTCCCTTGGTAGCAGGAACACCGGGGAGCTGTTTTTT.

The chain combines TRBV11-3 with TRBJ2-2; D gene ambiguous. Germline lookup yields CDR1 SGHNT and CDR2 YENEEA. The ends were cut back, 4 bases at V and 2 bases at J, with 23 bases in the middle. CDR3 size: 19 residues. The CDR3 is CASSSIFPPQRANTGELFF. CDR3 in DNA: TGTGCCAGCAGCTCTATATTCCCACCCCAACGGGCAAACACCGGGGAGCTGTTTTTT.

The chain combines TRBV9 with TRBJ1-2, with TRBD1 identical over 8 bases. Germline CDR1 SGDLS, CDR2 YYNGEE. V shed 2 bases, J shed 7 bases, and the junction held 4 bases outside the gene matches. The CDR3 sequence is 13 residues long. The CDR3 coding sequence is TGTGCCAGCAGCGTCGGACAGGGTGGTGGCTACACCTTC. Its protein product is CASSVGQGGGYTF.

The J gene is TRBJ2-1, the V gene TRBV21-1; TRBD2, the table's D call, lacks a check against the DNA. TRBV21-1 is shown as a pseudogene. This CDR3 is built from 17 residues. For the CDR3, the DNA is TGTGCCAGCAGCAAAGCGCTGTCGAACGCGGGAGGCAATGAGCAGTTCTTC. This translates into CASSKALSNAGGNEQFF.

A few counts support this clone. The J gene is TRBJ1-2, the V gene TRBV29-1; D remains unclear. V was pared by 0 bases and J by 9 bases, with 11 bases between. This CDR3 spans 12 amino acids. Looked up from germline, CDR1 is SQVTM and CDR2 is ANQGSEA. CDR3: CSVEEGRGSYTF. CDR3 sequence (DNA): TGCAGCGTTGAAGAAGGCAGAGGAAGCTACACCTTC.

The gene calls are TRBV29-1 and TRBJ2-3; TRBD1 aligns across 7 bases. The germline gives CDR1 SQVTM, CDR2 ANQGSEA. V lost 1 base and J lost 4; bases outside the gene matches: 5. CDR3 length: 14 amino acids. CDR3 residues: CSVEGQGNADTQYF. The CDR3 nucleotides are TGCAGCGTTGAAGGACAGGGAAACGCAGATACGCAGTATTTT.